This TCR beta chain was profiled in a study of blood T cell repertoires in COVID-19. Study-wide background: The United States, Italy and Spain supplied acute and convalescent COVID-19 samples. PBMCs, B-cell-depleted T cells, or T cells provided the cDNA or gDNA that made up the material.

Recruited during active infection, patients (from Seattle) were subsequently followed longitudinally. Libraries were prepared by immunoSEQ multiplex PCR; TCRdb keeps only in-frame clonotypes and omits some of them. The profile shows fewer than 200,000 clones, approximately 84% of them singletons. Germline V gives CDR1 MNHEY, CDR2 SVGEGT. With V trimmed by 4 bases and J by 1 base, 5 bases remained unmatched. The CDR3 runs to 18 residues. Material: peripheral blood. This chain joins TRBV6-2 or TRBV6-3 and TRBJ2-3; 16 bases line up with TRBD2. The origin of this receptor is a woman of 80 years or more with COVID-19, enrolled during active disease. The CDR3 loop is CASSSGTSGGAGTDTQYF. The CDR3 bases are TGTGCCAGCAGTTCCGGGACTAGCGGGGGGGCGGGCACAGATACGCAGTATTTT.